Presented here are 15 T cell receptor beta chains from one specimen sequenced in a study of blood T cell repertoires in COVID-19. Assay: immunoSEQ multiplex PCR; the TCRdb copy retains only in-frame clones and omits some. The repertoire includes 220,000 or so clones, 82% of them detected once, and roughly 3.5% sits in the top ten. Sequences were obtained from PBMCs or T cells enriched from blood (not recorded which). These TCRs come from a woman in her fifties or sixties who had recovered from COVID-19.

The CDR3 spells CASSQDLGQANGYTF. Written as DNA, the CDR3 is TGCGCCAGCAGCCAAGATCTTGGACAGGCTAATGGCTACACCTTC. The chain employs TRBV4-1 and TRBJ1-2; 7 bases fit TRBD1. CDR1 and CDR2 (germline): MGHRA, YSYEKL. With V trimmed by 0 bases and J by 6 bases, 7 bases remained unmatched. This CDR3 spans 15 amino acids.

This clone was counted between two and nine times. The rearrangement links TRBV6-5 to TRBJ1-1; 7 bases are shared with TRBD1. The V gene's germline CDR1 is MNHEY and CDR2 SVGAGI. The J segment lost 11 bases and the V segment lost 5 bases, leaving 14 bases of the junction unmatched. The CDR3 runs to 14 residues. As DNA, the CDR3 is TGTGCCAGCAGTACCCTCAGGACAGGTCCCGAGGCTTTCTTT. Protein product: CASSTLRTGPEAFF.

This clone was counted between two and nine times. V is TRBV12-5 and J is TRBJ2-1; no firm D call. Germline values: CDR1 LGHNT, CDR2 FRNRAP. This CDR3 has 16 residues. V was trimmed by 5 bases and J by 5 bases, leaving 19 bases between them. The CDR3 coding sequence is TGTGCTAGTGGTCCGCCCATGAGCGCGAGTCACAATGAGCAGTTCTTC. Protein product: CASGPPMSASHNEQFF. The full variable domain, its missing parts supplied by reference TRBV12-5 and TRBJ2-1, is DARVTQTPRHKVTEMGQEVTMRCQPILGHNTVFWYRQTMMQGLELLAYFRNRAPLDDSGMPKDRFSAEMPDATLATLKIQPSEPRDSAVYFCASGPPMSASHNEQFFGPGTRLTVL.

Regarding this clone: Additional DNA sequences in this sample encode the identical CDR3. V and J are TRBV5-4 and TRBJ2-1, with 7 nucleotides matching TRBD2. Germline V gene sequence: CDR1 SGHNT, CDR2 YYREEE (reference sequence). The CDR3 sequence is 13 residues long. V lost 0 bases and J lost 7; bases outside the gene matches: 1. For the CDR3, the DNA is TGTGCCAGCAGCTTGGCCGGGGGGAATGAGCAGTTCTTC. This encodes CASSLAGGNEQFF.

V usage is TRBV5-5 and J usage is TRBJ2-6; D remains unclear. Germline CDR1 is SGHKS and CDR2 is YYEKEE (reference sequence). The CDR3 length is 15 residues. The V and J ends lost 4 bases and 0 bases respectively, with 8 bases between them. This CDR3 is CASSLDGSGANVLTF. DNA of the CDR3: TGTGCCAGCAGCCTGGACGGCTCTGGGGCCAACGTCCTGACTTTC.

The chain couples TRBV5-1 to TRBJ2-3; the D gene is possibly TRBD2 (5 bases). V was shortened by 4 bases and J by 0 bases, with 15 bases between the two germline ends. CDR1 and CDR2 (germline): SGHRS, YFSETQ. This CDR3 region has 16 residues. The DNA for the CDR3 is TGCGCCAGCAGCGGAGGACTGACCCCTAGCACAGATACGCAGTATTTT. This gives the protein CASSGGLTPSTDTQYF.

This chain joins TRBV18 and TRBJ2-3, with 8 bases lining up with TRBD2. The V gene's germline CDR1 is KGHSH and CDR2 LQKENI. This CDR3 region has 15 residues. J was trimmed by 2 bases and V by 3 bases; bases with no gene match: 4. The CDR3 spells CASSPELAATDTQYF. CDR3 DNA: TGTGCCAGCTCACCCGAACTAGCGGCCACAGATACGCAGTATTTT.

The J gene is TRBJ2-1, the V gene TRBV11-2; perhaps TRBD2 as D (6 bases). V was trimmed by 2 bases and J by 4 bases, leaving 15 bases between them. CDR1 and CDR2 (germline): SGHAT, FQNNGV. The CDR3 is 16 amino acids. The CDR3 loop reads CASSLSAGIGYNEQFF. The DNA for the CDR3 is TGTGCCAGCAGCTTAAGCGCGGGGATTGGGTACAATGAGCAGTTCTTC.

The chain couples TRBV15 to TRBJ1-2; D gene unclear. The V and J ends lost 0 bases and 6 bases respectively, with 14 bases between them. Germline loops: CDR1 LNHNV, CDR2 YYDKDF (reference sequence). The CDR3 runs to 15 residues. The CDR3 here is CATSRDPSSSDGYTF. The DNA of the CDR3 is TGTGCCACCAGCAGAGATCCGTCCAGTAGCGATGGCTACACCTTC.

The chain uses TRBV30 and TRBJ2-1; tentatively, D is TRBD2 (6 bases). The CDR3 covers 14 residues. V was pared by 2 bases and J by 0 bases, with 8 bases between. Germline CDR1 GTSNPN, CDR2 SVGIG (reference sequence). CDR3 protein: CAWSRRGSYNEQFF. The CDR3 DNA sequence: TGTGCCTGGAGTAGGAGGGGCTCCTACAATGAGCAGTTCTTC.

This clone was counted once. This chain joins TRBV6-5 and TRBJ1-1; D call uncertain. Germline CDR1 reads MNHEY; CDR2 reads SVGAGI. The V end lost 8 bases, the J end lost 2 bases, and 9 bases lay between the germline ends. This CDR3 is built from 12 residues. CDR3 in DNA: TGTGCCAGCCAAATCCCAAACACTGAAGCTTTCTTT. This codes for CASQIPNTEAFF.

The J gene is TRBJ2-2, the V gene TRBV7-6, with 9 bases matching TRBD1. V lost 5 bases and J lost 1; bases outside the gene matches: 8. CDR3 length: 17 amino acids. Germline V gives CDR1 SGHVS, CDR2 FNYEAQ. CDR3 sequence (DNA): TGTGCCAGCAGCCATACAGGGGGCAGAAGGAACACCGGGGAGCTGTTTTTT. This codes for CASSHTGGRRNTGELFF.

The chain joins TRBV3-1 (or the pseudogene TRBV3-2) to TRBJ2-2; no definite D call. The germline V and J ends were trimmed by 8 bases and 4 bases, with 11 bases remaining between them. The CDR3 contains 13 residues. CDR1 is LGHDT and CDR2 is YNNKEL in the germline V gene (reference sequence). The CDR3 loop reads CASGRELTGELFF. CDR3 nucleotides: TGTGCCAGCGGCCGTGAGCTCACCGGGGAGCTGTTTTTT.

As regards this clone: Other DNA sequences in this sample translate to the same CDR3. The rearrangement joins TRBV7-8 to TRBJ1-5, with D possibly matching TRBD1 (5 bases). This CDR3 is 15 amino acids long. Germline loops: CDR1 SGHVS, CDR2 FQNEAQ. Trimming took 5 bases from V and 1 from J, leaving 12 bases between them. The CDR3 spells CASSLDSVSNQPQHF. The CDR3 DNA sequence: TGTGCCAGCAGCCTCGACAGTGTGAGCAATCAGCCCCAGCATTTT.

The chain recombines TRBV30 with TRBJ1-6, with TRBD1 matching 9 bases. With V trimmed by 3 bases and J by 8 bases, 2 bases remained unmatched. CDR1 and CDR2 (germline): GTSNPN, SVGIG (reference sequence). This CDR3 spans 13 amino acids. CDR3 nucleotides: TGTGCCTGGAGGACAGGGGGAGATTCACCCCTCCACTTT. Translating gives CAWRTGGDSPLHF.